These 10 T cell receptor beta chains were sequenced from one sample in a study of Tregs in tolerant kidney transplant recipients. Recipients received nonmyeloablative bone marrow transplants from related graft donors, with transient mixed chimerism. Clones were read by immunoSEQ multiplex PCR, and TCRdb kept only the in-frame ones, dropping some. This repertoire comprises around 33,000 clones; its ten largest clones make up roughly 1.9%. Sequencing was performed on CD4+ T cells from blood (PBMCs), taken 24 months after the transplant. The receptors shown here come from a human patient who received a combined kidney and bone marrow transplant. Among the T cells, some may be from the graft donor.

Details on this clone: The missing CDR3 end, 3 residues past where the read stops, is filled in from the germline J gene. The genes are TRBV6-4 and TRBJ1-2, with a tentative D call TRBD1 (5 bases). V was trimmed by 5 bases and J by 2 bases, leaving 9 bases between them. CDR1 is MRHNA and CDR2 is SNTAGT in the germline V gene. The CDR3 has 13 amino acids. CDR3 amino acids: CASSQGPNYGYTF. The part of the CDR3 DNA that was read is TGTGCCAGCAGTCAGGGTCCGAACTATGGC.

A word on this clone: The read terminates 3 residues before the CDR3 end, so the remaining end is supplied by the germline J gene. This chain connects TRBV27 to TRBJ2-2; D remains unclear. Germline V gene data show CDR1 as MNHEY and CDR2 as SMNVEV (reference sequence). The CDR3 runs to 13 residues. V was pared by 5 bases and J by 0 bases, with 4 bases between. The CDR3 spells CASSLTNTGELFF. The CDR3 DNA, read in part, is TGTGCCAGCAGTCTTACGAACACCGGGGAG.

Concerning this clone itself: The sequence runs out 3 residues before the end of the CDR3; the remainder is reconstructed from the germline J gene. The V call is TRBV20-1, the J call TRBJ1-5, with D unresolved. Germline V gene data show CDR1 as DFQATT and CDR2 as SNEGSKA (reference sequence). V was cut by 6 bases and J by 7 bases, with 7 bases left in between. The CDR3 runs 10 residues. The CDR3 loop is CSAGEQPQHF. The CDR3 bases that were read are TGCAGTGCCGGTGAGCAGCCC.

As for this clone: Sequencing ends 3 residues short of the CDR3 end; the germline J gene provides the rest. The chain combines TRBV6-7 with TRBJ2-7, with D tentatively TRBD2 (6 bases). TRBV6-7 is flagged as an ORF with uncertain function. The CDR3 sequence is 16 residues long. The V and J ends lost 3 bases and 2 bases respectively, with 17 bases between them. Incomplete CDR3 DNA: TGTGCCAGCAGTTATTGGCCCCTAGCGATACCCTACGAG. It translates to CASSYWPLAIPYE. The entire CDR3 reads CASSYWPLAIPYEQYF.

On this clone itself: The read gets to within 3 residues of the CDR3 end, and the germline J gene fills in the rest. V and J are TRBV2 and TRBJ1-1; a weak D match, TRBD1 (5 bases). V lost 3 bases to trimming and J lost 1 base, with 9 bases between them. The length of the CDR3 is 14 residues. The V gene's germline CDR1 is SNHLY and CDR2 FYNNEI. This chain's CDR3 is CASSEGRGNTEAFF. The part of the CDR3 DNA that was read is TGTGCCAGCAGTGAGGGGAGGGGGAACACTGAA.

Turning to this clone: The CDR3 end is not reached by the read, which stops 3 residues before it; the germline J gene fills it in. This chain links TRBV19 with TRBJ2-1; TRBD1 aligns across 11 bases. With 7 bases clipped from V and 0 bases from J, the junction kept 5 bases outside the gene matches. CDR3 length: 16 residues. CDR1 and CDR2 from the germline V gene are LNHDA and SQIVND (reference sequence). The CDR3 here is CASTRTGGSSYNEQFF. Incomplete CDR3 DNA: TGTGCCAGTACCAGGACAGGGGGCAGCTCCTACAATGAG.

About this clone: The sequence runs out 3 residues before the end of the CDR3; the remainder is reconstructed from the germline J gene. The chain combines TRBV5-1 with TRBJ2-3, with 10 bases aligning to TRBD2. The CDR3 runs to 19 residues. V gave up 4 bases and J gave up 2 bases; unmatched junction bases: 16. Germline assignment: CDR1 SGHRS and CDR2 YFSETQ. This CDR3 is CASSPKGTASGSYTDTQYF. The covered CDR3 bases are TGCGCCAGCAGCCCTAAGGGGACGGCTAGCGGGAGTTACACAGATACG.

A word on this clone: The read comes to an end 3 residues before the CDR3 does, leaving the germline J gene to fill in the end. The chain is built from TRBV19 and TRBJ1-1; a possible D gene is TRBD1 (5 bases). The CDR3 contains 12 residues. V lost 9 bases to trimming and J lost 6 bases, with 14 bases between them. Germline V gene sequence: CDR1 LNHDA, CDR2 SQIVND (reference sequence). The chain's CDR3 is CASVGGSAEAFF. The covered CDR3 bases are TGTGCCAGCGTCGGGGGTTCCGCTGAA.

With respect to this clone: The missing CDR3 end, 3 residues past where the read stops, is filled in from the germline J gene. V gene TRBV6-4 combines with J gene TRBJ2-7; tentative D call: TRBD1 (5 bases). Trimming cost V 7 bases and J 4 bases, with 17 bases left between them. The CDR3 spans 14 residues. Germline V gene data show CDR1 as MRHNA and CDR2 as SNTAGT. CDR3 DNA (partial): TGTGCCAGCAAAAGCAACAGGAACTCTTACGAG. Amino acid sequence: CASKSNRNSYE. The CDR3 reads in full as CASKSNRNSYEQYF.

For this clone: Coverage ceases 3 residues before the CDR3 finishes, and the germline J gene fills in the end. The V and J genes are TRBV20-1 and TRBJ2-2; possibly TRBD1 for D (5 bases). The CDR3 sequence is 13 residues long. Trimming removed 3 bases at V and 5 bases at J, with 10 bases between. CDR1 and CDR2 from the germline V gene are DFQATT and SNEGSKA (reference sequence). The CDR3 region is CSASWQGTGELFF. The sequenced CDR3 bases are TGCAGTGCTAGCTGGCAGGGAACCGGGGAG.